This record concerns one TCR beta chain sequence. This table comes from immunoSEQ multiplex PCR, and its TCRdb copy is limited to in-frame clones, with some not included. This sample yields about 330,000 clones, of which 70% to 90% are seen a single time; 4% belongs to the top ten. This sample is part of a study of blood T cell repertoires in COVID-19. Trimming shortened V by 6 bases and J by 3 bases, and 14 bases separated the two germline ends. The CDR3 has 13 residues. CDR1 GTSNPN and CDR2 SVGIG come from the germline V gene (reference sequence). The genes are TRBV30 and TRBJ1-1; TRBD1 is a possible D gene (5 bases). This clonotype was obtained from a woman aged 50 to 60 with active or convalescent COVID-19. The sample was peripheral blood. CDR3 coding DNA: TGTGCCTGCTCCCCGGACACCGACACTGAAGCTTTCTTT. Its protein is CACSPDTDTEAFF.